This T cell receptor (beta chain) was obtained from a study of blood T cell repertoires in COVID-19. Study details: From T cells, B-cell-depleted T cells, or PBMCs came the material, which was cDNA or gDNA.

Here immunoSEQ multiplex PCR was the method, and the copy in TCRdb shows in-frame clones only, minus some. The table includes approximately 500,000 clones, roughly nine tenths detected once. The sequence was collected from a man younger than 30 with COVID-19, enrolled during active disease. Sample: peripheral blood.

DNA of the CDR3: TGTGCCAGCAGCTTCGGACTAGCGGGGAGACATGAGCAGTTCTTC. Protein sequence: CASSFGLAGRHEQFF. V usage is TRBV27 and J usage is TRBJ2-1, with 12 bases matching TRBD2. CDR1 is MNHEY and CDR2 is SMNVEV in the germline V gene (reference sequence). CDR3 length: 15 residues. V lost 6 bases to trimming and J lost 8 bases; unmatched junction nucleotides: 8.